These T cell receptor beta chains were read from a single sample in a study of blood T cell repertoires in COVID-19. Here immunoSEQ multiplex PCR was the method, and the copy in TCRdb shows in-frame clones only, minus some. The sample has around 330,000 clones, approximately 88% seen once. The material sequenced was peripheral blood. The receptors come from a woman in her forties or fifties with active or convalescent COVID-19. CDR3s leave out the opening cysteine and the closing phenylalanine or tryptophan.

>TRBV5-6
ASSLQGSYEQY
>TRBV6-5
ASAGTGSIQY
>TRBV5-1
ASSLDGGFGQPQH
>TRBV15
ATSSLTGYSNQPQH
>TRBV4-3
ASSRDRERGELF
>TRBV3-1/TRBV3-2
ASSPQGALRNYGYT
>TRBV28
ASSSRQGRGTEAF
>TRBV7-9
ASSWLGQGSYGYT
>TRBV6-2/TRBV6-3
ASSLGGQPQH
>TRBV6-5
ASSYSTGPYGYT
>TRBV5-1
ASSLAVGGRSPLH
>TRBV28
ASSLTGLAEAF
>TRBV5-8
ASSPFQGAQPYEQY
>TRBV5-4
ASSLYTGTLSGNTIY
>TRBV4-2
ASSQEVGAGELF
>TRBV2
ASIKEAGGNTEAF
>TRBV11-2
ASSLNTGQGVEKLF
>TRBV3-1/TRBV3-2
ASSQGLRDSYGYT